A single sample gave rise to the 21 T cell receptor beta chains below, sequenced in a study of cytomegalovirus exposure and HLA in healthy donors. Use of 60 Vbeta and 13 Jbeta primers characterized the PCR. Data came from immunoSEQ multiplex PCR; TCRdb stores just in-frame clones and leaves some out. The table includes about 54,000 clones, 82% detected once. Sequencing was done on a sample of PBMCs. The receptors originated from a woman aged 18-30 years in good health and CMV-seronegative.

The J gene is TRBJ1-1, the V gene TRBV11-2, with D tentatively TRBD1 (5 bases). CDR3 length: 14 amino acids. CDR1 and CDR2 (germline): SGHAT, FQNNGV. Trimming stripped 5 bases from V and 4 bases from J, with 14 bases between. In DNA form, the CDR3 reads TGTGCCAGCAGCCAGGGCGGGGGACCCACTGAAGCTTTCTTT. It translates to CASSQGGGPTEAFF.

The chain's CDR3 is CASSHFTDTQYF. The CDR3 bases are TGTGCCAGCAGTCATTTCACAGATACGCAGTATTTT. This chain links TRBV7-2 with TRBJ2-3; D uncertain. The CDR3 has 12 residues. V lost 6 bases, J lost 2 bases, and 6 bases lay in between. Germline CDR1 is SGHTA and CDR2 is FQGNSA.

This clone came up a few times. V gene TRBV19 combines with J gene TRBJ2-1, with 10 bases fitting TRBD2. Germline values: CDR1 LNHDA, CDR2 SQIVND (reference sequence). The CDR3 contains 16 residues. Trimming removed 7 bases from V and 4 bases from J; junction bases left unmatched: 10. For the CDR3, the DNA is TGTGCCAGTACCACCCTGGAGCGGGAGGGTTACAATGAGCAGTTCTTC. Encoded protein: CASTTLEREGYNEQFF. The entire variable domain, with the rest obtained from reference TRBV19 and TRBJ2-1, is as follows: DGGITQSPKYLFRKEGQNVTLSCEQNLNHDAMYWYRQDPGQGLRLIYYSQIVNDFQKGDIAEGYSVSREKKESFPLTVTSAQKNPTAFYLCASTTLEREGYNEQFFGPGTRLTVL.

On this clone: A junction boundary mismatches the germline segment, possibly from a read error. The rearrangement joins TRBV7-7 to TRBJ2-5, with a weak D call TRBD2 (6 bases). The CDR3 totals 14 residues. Germline assignment: CDR1 SSHAT and CDR2 FNYEAQ (reference sequence). This CDR3 is CASSLEEGRETQYF. The CDR3 coding sequence is TGTGCTAGCAGCTTAGAGGAGGGGAGAGAGACCCAGTACTTC.

Here the CDR3 DNA reads TGCAGCGCGCTGGACAGGGGCTTCAATCAGCCCCAGCATTTT. Translating gives CSALDRGFNQPQHF. The chain links TRBV29-1 to TRBJ1-5; TRBD1 matches at 9 bases. With 7 bases clipped from V and 3 bases from J, the junction kept 7 bases outside the gene matches. This CDR3 contains 14 residues. Germline V gene lookup returns CDR1 SQVTM and CDR2 ANQGSEA.

The chain couples TRBV4-1 to TRBJ1-4, with unresolved D. Trimming took off 0 bases at V and 8 bases at J, with 10 bases between the two ends. The CDR3 runs to 14 residues. Germline V lookup: CDR1 MGHRA, CDR2 YSYEKL. The CDR3 region is CASSQDRVTEKLFF. As DNA, the CDR3 is TGCGCCAGCAGCCAAGATCGGGTTACGGAAAAACTGTTTTTT.

The chain has TRBV19 and TRBJ2-1; the match to TRBD2 covers 10 bases. This CDR3 has 17 residues. The germline CDR1 and CDR2 sequences are LNHDA and SQIVND (reference sequence). V was pared by 6 bases and J by 0 bases, with 8 bases of the junction left unmatched. In DNA, the CDR3 is TGTGCCAGTAGCTTAAGGGCTAGCGGGAGCTCCTACAATGAGCAGTTCTTC. Amino acid sequence: CASSLRASGSSYNEQFF.

The rearrangement joins TRBV6-5 to TRBJ1-1; no reliable D call. The germline V and J ends were trimmed by 5 bases and 2 bases, with 6 bases remaining between them. Germline V lookup: CDR1 MNHEY, CDR2 SVGAGI. The length of the CDR3 is 12 residues. CDR3 sequence reads: CASSEANTEAFF. CDR3 nucleotide sequence: TGTGCCAGCAGTGAAGCAAACACTGAAGCTTTCTTT.

The genes are TRBV28 and TRBJ2-3, with D uncertain. V lost 6 bases to trimming and J lost 4 bases, with 8 bases between them. This CDR3 contains 12 residues. From germline, CDR1 is MDHEN and CDR2 SYDVKM. The CDR3 nucleotides are TGTGCCAGCAGCTATTCGGCAGATACGCAGTATTTT. This translates into CASSYSADTQYF.

This clone was observed a few times. V gene TRBV5-1 combines with J gene TRBJ2-5, with D unclear. This CDR3 has 15 amino acids. The germline V gene has CDR1 SGHRS and CDR2 YFSETQ. The V and J ends lost 2 bases and 4 bases respectively, with 15 bases between them. The CDR3 sequence: CASSLGGGGAETQYF. CDR3 nucleotide sequence: TGCGCCAGCAGCTTAGGTGGTGGTGGAGCAGAGACCCAGTACTTC.

In DNA, the CDR3 is TGCGCCAGCAGCACCACGGGACAGGGTATAGCTGAAGCTTTCTTT. Amino acid sequence: CASSTTGQGIAEAFF. The chain recombines TRBV5-1 with TRBJ1-1; 9 bases agree with TRBD1. CDR3 length equals 15 residues. After removal of 4 bases from V and 6 bases from J, the junction contained 10 bases not matched to a gene. Germline V gene data show CDR1 as SGHRS and CDR2 as YFSETQ.

The V and J genes are TRBV5-8 and TRBJ2-2; 7 bases align to TRBD1. J was trimmed by 5 bases and V by 5 bases; bases with no gene match: 3. CDR1 and CDR2 from the germline V gene are SGHTS and YDEGEE. The CDR3 runs to 13 residues. CDR3 sequence reads: CASSQTGTGELFF. DNA of the CDR3: TGTGCCAGCAGTCAGACAGGGACCGGGGAGCTGTTTTTT.

This chain's CDR3 is CASSQLARFNQPQHF. CDR3 nucleotides: TGTGCCAGCAGTCAACTAGCTAGGTTCAATCAGCCCCAGCATTTT. The V call is TRBV27, the J call TRBJ1-5; D is undetermined. The CDR3 totals 15 residues. Germline CDR1 and CDR2: MNHEY and SMNVEV (reference sequence). Between the trimmed V and J ends, which lost 5 bases and 3 bases, there was a span of 14 bases.

This clone has a handful of counts. This chain uses TRBV4-2 with TRBJ2-7; D is possibly TRBD2 (6 bases). Trimming shortened V by 0 bases and J by 6 bases, and 12 bases separated the two germline ends. Looked up from germline, CDR1 is LGHNA and CDR2 is YNFKEQ. The CDR3 contains 14 residues. The CDR3, as DNA: TGTGCCAGCAGCCAAGAATTGGAGCGGGCCGAGCAGTACTTC. Protein: CASSQELERAEQYF.

This rearrangement joins TRBV18 to TRBJ1-1; D unresolved. This CDR3 spans 16 amino acids. The germline V and J ends were trimmed by 2 bases and 1 base, with 14 bases remaining between them. The germline gives CDR1 KGHSH, CDR2 LQKENI. In nucleotides, the CDR3 is TGTGCCAGCTCACCATTCCGTTGGGAGAGGAACACTGAAGCTTTCTTT. It translates to CASSPFRWERNTEAFF.

This chain uses TRBV7-9 with TRBJ1-3, with TRBD1 as a possible D gene (5 bases). Deletions cut 5 bases from V and 4 bases from J, with 9 bases between. The CDR3 consists of 13 residues. Germline V gives CDR1 SEHNR, CDR2 FQNEAQ (reference sequence). The CDR3 DNA reads TGTGCCAGCAGCATGGACAACGGAAACACCATATATTTT. Protein: CASSMDNGNTIYF.

This clone was recorded only once. This sequence joins TRBV28 and TRBJ1-5; D unresolved. Germline CDR1 MDHEN, CDR2 SYDVKM. Between the trimmed V and J ends, which lost 5 bases and 2 bases, there was a span of 4 bases. This CDR3 contains 12 residues. CDR3 sequence reads: CASSTRNQPQHF. Written as DNA, the CDR3 is TGTGCCAGCAGTACACGCAATCAGCCCCAGCATTTT.

This clone was counted only a few times. The chain recombines TRBV28 with TRBJ2-1; 7 nucleotides align to TRBD1. The germline gives CDR1 MDHEN, CDR2 SYDVKM. This CDR3 has 15 residues. The V and J ends lost 4 bases and 7 bases, in that order; junction bases with no gene match: 10. In DNA, the CDR3 is TGTGCCAGCAGTTCCCCGGGACAGCGATATAATGAGCAGTTCTTC. As protein: CASSSPGQRYNEQFF.

The gene calls are TRBV27 and TRBJ2-2; 8 bases align to TRBD1. V shed 3 bases, J shed 1 base, and the junction held 4 bases outside the gene matches. Germline V gene lookup returns CDR1 MNHEY and CDR2 SMNVEV (reference sequence). The CDR3 runs to 16 residues. CDR3 nucleotides: TGTGCCAGCAGTTTTTGGACAGGGATGAACACCGGGGAGCTGTTTTTT. This codes for CASSFWTGMNTGELFF.

The chain joins TRBV5-4 to TRBJ2-7, with 7 bases lining up with TRBD1. Germline CDR1 SGHNT, CDR2 YYREEE (reference sequence). This CDR3 has 14 amino acids. The J segment lost 0 bases and the V segment lost 4 bases, leaving 4 bases of the junction unmatched. CDR3 in amino acids: CASSPGGSSYEQYF. In nucleotides, the CDR3 is TGTGCCAGCAGCCCAGGGGGAAGCTCCTACGAGCAGTACTTC.

This chain connects TRBV9 to TRBJ1-1; the D gene is possibly TRBD1 (6 bases). The V gene lost 3 bases and the J gene lost 4 bases, with 10 bases spanning the gap. This CDR3 comprises 13 residues. Germline CDR1 SGDLS, CDR2 YYNGEE. In DNA form, the CDR3 reads TGTGCCAGCAGCGAGGGGGGGGGCACTGAAGCTTTCTTT. As protein: CASSEGGGTEAFF.